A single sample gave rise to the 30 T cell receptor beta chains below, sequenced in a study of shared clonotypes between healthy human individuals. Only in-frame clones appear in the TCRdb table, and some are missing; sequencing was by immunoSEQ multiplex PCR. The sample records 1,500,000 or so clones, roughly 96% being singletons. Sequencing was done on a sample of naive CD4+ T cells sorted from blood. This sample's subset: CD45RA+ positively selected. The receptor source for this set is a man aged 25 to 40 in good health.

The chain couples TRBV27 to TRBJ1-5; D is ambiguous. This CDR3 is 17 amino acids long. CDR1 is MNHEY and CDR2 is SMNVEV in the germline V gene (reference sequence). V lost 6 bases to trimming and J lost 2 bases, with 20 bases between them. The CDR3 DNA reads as TGTGCCAGCAGACCGAACAATCCCAGTGGTGGCAATCAGCCCCAGCATTTT. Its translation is CASRPNNPSGGNQPQHF.

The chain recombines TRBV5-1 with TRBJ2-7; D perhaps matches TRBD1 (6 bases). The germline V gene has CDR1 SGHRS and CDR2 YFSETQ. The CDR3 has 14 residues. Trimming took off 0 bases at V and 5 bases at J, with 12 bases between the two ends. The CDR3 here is CASSLALQGNEQYF. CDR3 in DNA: TGCGCCAGCAGCTTGGCCCTACAGGGAAACGAGCAGTACTTC.

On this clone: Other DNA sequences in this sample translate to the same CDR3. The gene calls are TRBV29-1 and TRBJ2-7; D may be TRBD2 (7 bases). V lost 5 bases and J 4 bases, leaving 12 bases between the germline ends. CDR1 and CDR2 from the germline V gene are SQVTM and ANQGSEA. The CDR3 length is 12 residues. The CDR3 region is CSVRGGAYEQYF. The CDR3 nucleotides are TGCAGCGTTAGGGGGGGTGCTTACGAGCAGTACTTC.

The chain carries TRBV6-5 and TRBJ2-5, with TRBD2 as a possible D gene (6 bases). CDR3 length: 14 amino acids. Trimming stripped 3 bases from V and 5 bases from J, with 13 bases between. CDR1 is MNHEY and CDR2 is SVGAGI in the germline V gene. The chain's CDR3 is CASSYLGGRETQYF. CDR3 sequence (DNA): TGTGCCAGCAGTTATCTAGGAGGGAGGGAGACCCAGTACTTC.

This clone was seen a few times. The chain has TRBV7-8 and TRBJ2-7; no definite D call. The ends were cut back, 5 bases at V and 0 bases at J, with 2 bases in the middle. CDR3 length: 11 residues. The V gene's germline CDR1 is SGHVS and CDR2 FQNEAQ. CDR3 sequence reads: CASSASYEQYF. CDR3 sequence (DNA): TGTGCCAGCAGCGCCTCCTACGAGCAGTACTTC.

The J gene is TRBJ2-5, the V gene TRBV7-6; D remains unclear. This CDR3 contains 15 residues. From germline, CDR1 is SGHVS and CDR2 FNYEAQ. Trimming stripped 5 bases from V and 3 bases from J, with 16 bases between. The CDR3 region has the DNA TGTGCCAGCAGCACTGACCTAGGGAAAGAAGAGACCCAGTACTTC. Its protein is CASSTDLGKEETQYF.

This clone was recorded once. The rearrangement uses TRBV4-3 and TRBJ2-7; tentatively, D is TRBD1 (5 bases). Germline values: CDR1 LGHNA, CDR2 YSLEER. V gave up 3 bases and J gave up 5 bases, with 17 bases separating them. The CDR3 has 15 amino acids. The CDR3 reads CASSQLWKGVHEQYF. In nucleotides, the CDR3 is TGCGCCAGCAGCCAGCTGTGGAAAGGGGTCCACGAGCAGTACTTC.

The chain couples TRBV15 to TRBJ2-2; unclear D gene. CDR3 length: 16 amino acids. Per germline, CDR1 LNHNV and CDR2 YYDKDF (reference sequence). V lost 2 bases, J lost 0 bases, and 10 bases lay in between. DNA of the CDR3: TGTGCCACCAGCAGACACATCGGTGCGAACACCGGGGAGCTGTTTTTT. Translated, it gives CATSRHIGANTGELFF.

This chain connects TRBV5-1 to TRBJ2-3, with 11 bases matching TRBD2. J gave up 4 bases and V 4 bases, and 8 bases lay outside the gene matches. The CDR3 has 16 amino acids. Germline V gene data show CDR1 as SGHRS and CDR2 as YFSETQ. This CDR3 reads CASSLNSGRGADTQYF. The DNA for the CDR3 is TGCGCCAGCAGCCTGAATAGCGGGAGGGGAGCAGATACGCAGTATTTT.

CDR3 sequence (DNA): TGTGCCTGGAGTATGCAGACCACCGGGGAGCTGTTTTTT. This translates into CAWSMQTTGELFF. This chain connects TRBV30 to TRBJ2-2; D is uncertain. The CDR3 loop spans 13 amino acids. V lost 2 bases and J lost 4, with 8 bases in between. Germline V gene data show CDR1 as GTSNPN and CDR2 as SVGIG (reference sequence).

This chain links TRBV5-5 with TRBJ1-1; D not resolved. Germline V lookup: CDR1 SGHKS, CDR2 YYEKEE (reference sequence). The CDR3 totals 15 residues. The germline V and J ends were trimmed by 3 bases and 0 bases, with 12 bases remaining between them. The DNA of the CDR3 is TGTGCCAGCAGCTGGGCCAGCACGTTGAACACTGAAGCTTTCTTT. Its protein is CASSWASTLNTEAFF.

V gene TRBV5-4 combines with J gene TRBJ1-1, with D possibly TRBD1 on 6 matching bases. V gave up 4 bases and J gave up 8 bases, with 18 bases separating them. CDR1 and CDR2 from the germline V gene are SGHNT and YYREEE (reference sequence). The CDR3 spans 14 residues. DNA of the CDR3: TGTGCCAGCAGCAGTGACAGGTGGGGGGCAGAAGCTTTCTTT. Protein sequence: CASSSDRWGAEAFF.

For the CDR3, the DNA is TGTGCCAGCAGTTACTCGTCTGAGGGCCTAAACGAGCAGTACTTC. Residues: CASSYSSEGLNEQYF. The rearrangement joins TRBV6-5 to TRBJ2-7; possibly TRBD2 for D (5 bases). From germline, CDR1 is MNHEY and CDR2 SVGAGI. V lost 0 bases and J 5 bases, leaving 14 bases between the germline ends. The CDR3 has 15 amino acids.

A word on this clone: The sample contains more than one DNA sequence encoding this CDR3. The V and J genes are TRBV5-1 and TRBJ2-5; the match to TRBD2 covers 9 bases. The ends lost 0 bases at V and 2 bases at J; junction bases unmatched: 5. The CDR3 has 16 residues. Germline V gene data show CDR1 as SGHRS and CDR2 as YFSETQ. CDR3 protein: CASSLAGGRGQETQYF. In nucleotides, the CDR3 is TGCGCCAGCAGCTTGGCCGGCGGGAGGGGACAAGAGACCCAGTACTTC.

The CDR3 nucleotides are TGTGCCAGCAGTGCCAGTTGGCTGGAGACCCAGTACTTC. It translates to CASSASWLETQYF. The V gene is TRBV6-5, the J gene TRBJ2-5; the D is unclear. Deletions cut 5 bases from V and 5 bases from J, with 12 bases between. The CDR3 length is 13 residues. Germline V lookup: CDR1 MNHEY, CDR2 SVGAGI.

CDR3 loop: CASSFEEQDIGVYEQYF. CDR3 in DNA: TGTGCCAGCAGTTTTGAAGAACAGGATATTGGGGTCTACGAGCAGTACTTC. The rearrangement links TRBV27 to TRBJ2-7; D perhaps matches TRBD1 (5 bases). Germline V gives CDR1 MNHEY, CDR2 SMNVEV (reference sequence). The CDR3 extends over 17 amino acids. Between the trimmed V and J ends, which lost 3 bases and 3 bases, there was a span of 21 bases.

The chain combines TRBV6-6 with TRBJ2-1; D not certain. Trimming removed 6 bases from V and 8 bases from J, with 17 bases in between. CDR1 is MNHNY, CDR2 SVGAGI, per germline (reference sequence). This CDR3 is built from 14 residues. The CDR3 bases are TGTGCCAGCAGACCCTTCACTGAAGGTTATGAGCAGTTCTTC. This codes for CASRPFTEGYEQFF.

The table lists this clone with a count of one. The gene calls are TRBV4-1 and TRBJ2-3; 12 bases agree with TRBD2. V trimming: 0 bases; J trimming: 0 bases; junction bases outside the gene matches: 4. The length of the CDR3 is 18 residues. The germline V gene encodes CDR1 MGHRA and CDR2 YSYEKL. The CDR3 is CASSQDRTSGTSTDTQYF. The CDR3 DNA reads TGCGCCAGCAGCCAAGATCGGACTAGCGGGACTAGCACAGATACGCAGTATTTT.

The CDR3 sequence: CASSVGSVDNEQFF. CDR3 sequence (DNA): TGTGCCAGCAGTGTTGGTAGCGTCGACAATGAGCAGTTCTTC. The V gene is TRBV2, the J gene TRBJ2-1, with a weak D call TRBD2 (5 bases). CDR3 length: 14 amino acids. The germline gives CDR1 SNHLY, CDR2 FYNNEI. Trimming stripped 4 bases from V and 5 bases from J, with 12 bases between.

DNA of the CDR3: TGTGCCAGCAGCTTCCCGGGCCTTGGAGGAGAGACCCAGTACTTC. This translates into CASSFPGLGGETQYF. The chain combines TRBV7-9 with TRBJ2-5; TRBD2 might be the D (5 bases). Deletions cut 3 bases from V and 4 bases from J, with 15 bases between. The V gene's germline CDR1 is SEHNR and CDR2 FQNEAQ (reference sequence). The CDR3 is 15 residues long.

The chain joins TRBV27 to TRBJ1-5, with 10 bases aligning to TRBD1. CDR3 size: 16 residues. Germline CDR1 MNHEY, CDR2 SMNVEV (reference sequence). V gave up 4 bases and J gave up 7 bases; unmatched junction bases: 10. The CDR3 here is CASSYPRQGASQPQHF. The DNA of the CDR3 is TGTGCCAGCAGTTACCCCCGACAGGGGGCCTCACAGCCCCAGCATTTT.

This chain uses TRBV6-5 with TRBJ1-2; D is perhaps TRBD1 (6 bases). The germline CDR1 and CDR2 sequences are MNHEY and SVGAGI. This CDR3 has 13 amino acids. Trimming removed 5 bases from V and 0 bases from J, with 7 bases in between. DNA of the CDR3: TGTGCCAGCAGTAACAGGGCTAACTATGGCTACACCTTC. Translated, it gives CASSNRANYGYTF.

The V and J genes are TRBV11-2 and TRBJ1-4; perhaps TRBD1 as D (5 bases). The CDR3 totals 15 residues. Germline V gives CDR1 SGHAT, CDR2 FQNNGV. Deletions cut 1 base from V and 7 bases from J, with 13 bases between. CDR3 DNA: TGTGCCAGCAGCTTAGGGGGAGGGGTGTTTGAAAAACTGTTTTTT. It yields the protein CASSLGGGVFEKLFF.

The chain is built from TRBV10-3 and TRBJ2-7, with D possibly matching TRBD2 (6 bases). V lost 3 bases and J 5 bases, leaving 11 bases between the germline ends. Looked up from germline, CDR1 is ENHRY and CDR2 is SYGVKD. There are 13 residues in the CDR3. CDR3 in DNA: TGTGCCATCAGTGATGGCAGGGAGGACGAGCAGTACTTC. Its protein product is CAISDGREDEQYF.

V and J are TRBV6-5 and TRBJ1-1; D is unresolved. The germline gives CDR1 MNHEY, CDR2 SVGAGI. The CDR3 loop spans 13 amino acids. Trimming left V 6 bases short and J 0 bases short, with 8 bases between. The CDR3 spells CASRDLVNTEAFF. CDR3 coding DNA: TGTGCCAGCAGAGACCTGGTGAACACTGAAGCTTTCTTT.

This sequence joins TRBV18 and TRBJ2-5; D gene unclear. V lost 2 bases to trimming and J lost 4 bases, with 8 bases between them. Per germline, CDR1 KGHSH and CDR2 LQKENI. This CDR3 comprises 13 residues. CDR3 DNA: TGTGCCAGCTCACCAATATCGGCAGAGACCCAGTACTTC. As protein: CASSPISAETQYF.

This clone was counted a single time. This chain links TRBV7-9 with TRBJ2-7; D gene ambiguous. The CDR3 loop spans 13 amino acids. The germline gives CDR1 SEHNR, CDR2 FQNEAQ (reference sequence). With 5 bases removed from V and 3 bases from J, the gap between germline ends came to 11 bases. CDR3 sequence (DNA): TGTGCCAGCAGCCCACGGGTTGGCTACGAGCAGTACTTC. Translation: CASSPRVGYEQYF.

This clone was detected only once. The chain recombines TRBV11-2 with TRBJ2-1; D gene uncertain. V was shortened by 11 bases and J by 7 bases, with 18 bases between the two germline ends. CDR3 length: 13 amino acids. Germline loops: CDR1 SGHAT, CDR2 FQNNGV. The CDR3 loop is CASRKVQGNEQFF. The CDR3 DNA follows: TGTGCCTCCCGGAAGGTTCAAGGGAATGAGCAGTTCTTC.

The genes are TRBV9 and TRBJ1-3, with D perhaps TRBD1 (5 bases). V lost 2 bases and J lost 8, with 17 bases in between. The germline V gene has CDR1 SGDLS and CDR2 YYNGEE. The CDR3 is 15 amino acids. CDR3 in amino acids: CASSVGDPEADTIYF. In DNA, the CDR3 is TGTGCCAGCAGCGTGGGGGATCCGGAGGCGGACACCATATATTTT.

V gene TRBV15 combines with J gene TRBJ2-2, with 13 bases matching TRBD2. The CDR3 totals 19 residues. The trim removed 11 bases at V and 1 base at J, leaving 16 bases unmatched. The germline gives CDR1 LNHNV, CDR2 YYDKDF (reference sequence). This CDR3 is CAVEPGLAGRGWNTGELFF. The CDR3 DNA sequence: TGTGCCGTTGAACCGGGACTAGCGGGACGAGGATGGAACACCGGGGAGCTGTTTTTT.